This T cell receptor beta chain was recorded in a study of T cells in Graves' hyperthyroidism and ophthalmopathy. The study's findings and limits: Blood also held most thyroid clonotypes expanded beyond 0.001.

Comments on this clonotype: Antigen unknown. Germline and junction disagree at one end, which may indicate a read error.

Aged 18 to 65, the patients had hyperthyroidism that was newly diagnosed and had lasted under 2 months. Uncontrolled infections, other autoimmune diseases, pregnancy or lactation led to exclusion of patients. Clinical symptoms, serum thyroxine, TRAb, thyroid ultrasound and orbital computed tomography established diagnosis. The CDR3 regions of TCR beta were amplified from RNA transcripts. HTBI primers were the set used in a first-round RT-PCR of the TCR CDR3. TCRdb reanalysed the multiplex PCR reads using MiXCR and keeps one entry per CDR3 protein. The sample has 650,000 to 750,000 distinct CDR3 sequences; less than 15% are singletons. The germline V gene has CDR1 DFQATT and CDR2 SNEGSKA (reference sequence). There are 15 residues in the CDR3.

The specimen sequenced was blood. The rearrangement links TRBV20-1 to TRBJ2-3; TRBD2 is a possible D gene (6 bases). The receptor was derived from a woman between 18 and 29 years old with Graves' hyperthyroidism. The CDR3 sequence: CSAGEGAGSTDTQYF. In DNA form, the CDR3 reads TGCAGTGCTGGAGAAGGAGCGGGCAGCACAGATACGCAGTATTTT.